These 32 T cell receptor beta chains were sequenced from one sample in a study of shared clonotypes between healthy human individuals. Measured with immunoSEQ multiplex PCR; TCRdb has only the in-frame clones, and not every one. The repertoire consists of about 2.1 million clones, with approximately 92% occurring once and the leading ten covering more than 1.5%. CD45RO-negative, CCR7-positively selected cells formed the naive CD8 fraction, excluding terminally differentiated effector memory CD45RA+ cells. Material: naive CD8+ T cells from PBMCs. The receptors come from a young man in good health. Some clones in this sample may be carry-over from other donors' samples.

This chain connects TRBV9 to TRBJ2-5; the D gene could be TRBD1 or TRBD2 (6 bases each). The CDR3 spans 15 residues. Germline V gene data show CDR1 as SGDLS and CDR2 as YYNGEE. V was clipped by 2 bases and J by 4 bases, with 15 bases between them. The CDR3 bases are TGTGCCAGCAGCGTTTCACAGGGAGGCCGAGAGACCCAGTACTTC. As protein: CASSVSQGGRETQYF.

Worth noting for this clone: This same CDR3 is encoded by further DNA sequences in the sample. The V and J genes are TRBV6-5 and TRBJ2-3; 8 nucleotides agree with TRBD2. Unmatched junction bases numbered 1, after V lost 0 bases and J lost 5 bases. Germline V gene sequence: CDR1 MNHEY, CDR2 SVGAGI. This CDR3 region has 14 residues. CDR3 region: CASSYSLAGDTQYF. CDR3 in DNA: TGTGCCAGCAGTTACTCCCTAGCGGGAGATACGCAGTATTTT.

V gene TRBV10-1 combines with J gene TRBJ2-7; 9 bases are a match to TRBD1. The germline gives CDR1 WNHNN, CDR2 SYGVQD (reference sequence). J gave up 5 bases and V 3 bases, and 5 bases lay outside the gene matches. The CDR3 contains 14 residues. The CDR3 region has the DNA TGCGCCAGCAGTGACCGGACAGGGGATAACGAGCAGTACTTC. It is translated as CASSDRTGDNEQYF.

The DNA of the CDR3 is TGTGCCAGCAGTTTTGGCAGGGCCGACTACGAGCAGTACTTC. It is translated as CASSFGRADYEQYF. The chain combines TRBV28 with TRBJ2-7; D is perhaps TRBD1 (5 bases). Germline V gene sequence: CDR1 MDHEN, CDR2 SYDVKM. The CDR3 sequence is 14 residues long. V lost 3 bases, J lost 3 bases, and 12 bases lay in between. Looking up the rest from reference TRBV28 and TRBJ2-7 gives the full variable domain: DVKVTQSSRYLVKRTGEKVFLECVQDMDHENMFWYRQDPGLGLRLIYFSYDVKMKEKGDIPEGYSVSREKKERFSLILESASTNQTSMYLCASSFGRADYEQYFGPGTRLTVT.

The V call is TRBV6-6, the J call TRBJ1-5; possibly TRBD1 for D (5 bases). Per germline, CDR1 MNHNY and CDR2 SVGAGI (reference sequence). The CDR3 sequence is 14 residues long. V lost 4 bases and J 5 bases, leaving 12 bases between the germline ends. CDR3 sequence reads: CASSSREGYQPQHF. CDR3 sequence (DNA): TGTGCCAGCAGTTCCAGGGAGGGGTATCAGCCCCAGCATTTT.

A remark on this clone: Distinct nucleotide sequences in the sample also encode this CDR3. The V and J genes are TRBV7-8 and TRBJ1-5; D call uncertain. The CDR3 runs to 12 residues. The ends were cut back, 0 bases at V and 7 bases at J, with 4 bases in the middle. The germline CDR1 and CDR2 sequences are SGHVS and FQNEAQ. The CDR3 sequence is CASSLAGQPQHF. Here the CDR3 DNA reads TGTGCCAGCAGCTTAGCAGGGCAGCCCCAGCATTTT.

CDR3 region: CASSLSGTNTGELFF. For the CDR3, the DNA is TGTGCCAGCAGTTTGTCAGGGACGAACACCGGGGAGCTGTTTTTT. This chain joins TRBV28 and TRBJ2-2; tentative D call: TRBD1 (5 bases). Germline lookup yields CDR1 MDHEN and CDR2 SYDVKM. V lost 3 bases and J 0 bases, leaving 8 bases between the germline ends. This CDR3 is 15 amino acids long. The full variable domain, rest sourced from reference TRBV28 and TRBJ2-2, is DVKVTQSSRYLVKRTGEKVFLECVQDMDHENMFWYRQDPGLGLRLIYFSYDVKMKEKGDIPEGYSVSREKKERFSLILESASTNQTSMYLCASSLSGTNTGELFFGEGSRLTVL.

The chain is built from TRBV5-1 and TRBJ2-3; D might be TRBD1 (5 bases). CDR3 length: 16 amino acids. V dropped 0 bases and J dropped 2 bases, with 13 bases sitting between them. Germline V lookup: CDR1 SGHRS, CDR2 YFSETQ. The DNA of the CDR3 is TGCGCCAGCAGCTTGGGTTGGGGCATGTACACAGATACGCAGTATTTT. Its translation: CASSLGWGMYTDTQYF.

The J gene is TRBJ1-2, the V gene TRBV5-4; TRBD1 might be the D (6 bases). Germline V lookup: CDR1 SGHNT, CDR2 YYREEE (reference sequence). Trimming took off 4 bases at V and 4 bases at J, with 17 bases between the two ends. This CDR3 contains 15 residues. For the CDR3, the DNA is TGTGCCAGCAGCGTTGGAGGGGGTGAGCGCTATGGCTACACCTTC. It translates to CASSVGGGERYGYTF.

The chain has TRBV4-3 and TRBJ1-2; D not resolved. The CDR3 covers 14 residues. Trimming pared 3 bases from V and 8 bases from J, leaving 16 bases between. Germline loops: CDR1 LGHNA, CDR2 YSLEER. The CDR3 DNA reads TGCGCCAGCAGCCAGAAACCAGAAGCGGGGGGCTACACCTTC. Protein product: CASSQKPEAGGYTF.

A note on this clone: Other nucleotide sequences in the sample specify the same CDR3. This chain links TRBV9 with TRBJ1-4; no clear D. Germline CDR1 and CDR2: SGDLS and YYNGEE. V was pared by 0 bases and J by 0 bases, with 9 bases between. The CDR3 covers 16 residues. The CDR3 spells CASSVGRVATNEKLFF. CDR3 in DNA: TGTGCCAGCAGCGTAGGCCGAGTTGCAACTAATGAAAAACTGTTTTTT.

The chain employs TRBV27 and TRBJ1-2; the D gene is possibly TRBD1 (5 bases). The CDR3 runs 16 residues. With 5 bases removed from V and 8 bases from J, the gap between germline ends came to 24 bases. CDR1 and CDR2 (germline): MNHEY, SMNVEV (reference sequence). CDR3 coding DNA: TGTGCCAGCAGTCGAATTACGGGCAGTGGGGGAAGGGGCTACACCTTC. This sequence encodes CASSRITGSGGRGYTF.

V is TRBV10-2 and J is TRBJ1-4, with a tentative D call TRBD1 (5 bases). The V and J ends lost 5 bases and 0 bases respectively, with 7 bases between them. Germline CDR1 reads WSHSY; CDR2 reads SAAADI. This CDR3 contains 14 residues. The CDR3 nucleotides are TGCGCCAGCAGTACAGGTGCAACTAATGAAAAACTGTTTTTT. Amino acid sequence: CASSTGATNEKLFF.

CDR3 DNA sequence: TGTGCCAGTAGTATCCAGCCAGTGGGGGGGAATCAGCCCCAGCATTTT. This sequence encodes CASSIQPVGGNQPQHF. V gene TRBV19 combines with J gene TRBJ1-5; the D gene is possibly TRBD1 (5 bases). Germline V gene data show CDR1 as LNHDA and CDR2 as SQIVND (reference sequence). This CDR3 comprises 16 residues. Trimming pared 3 bases from V and 4 bases from J, leaving 16 bases between.

This clone has just a few counts. This same CDR3 is encoded by further DNA sequences in the sample. This chain links TRBV10-3 with TRBJ1-1, with a tentative D call TRBD1 (6 bases). Trimming removed 2 bases at V and 5 bases at J, with 6 bases between. The germline V gene has CDR1 ENHRY and CDR2 SYGVKD. CDR3 length: 12 amino acids. This CDR3 is CAISERGTEAFF. The DNA for the CDR3 is TGTGCCATCAGTGAGAGGGGGACTGAAGCTTTCTTT.

This clone came up once. The chain couples TRBV4-3 to TRBJ1-2, with 7 bases fitting TRBD1. Germline CDR1 is LGHNA and CDR2 is YSLEER. CDR3 length equals 15 residues. The V gene end was trimmed by 0 bases and the J gene end by 3 bases; junction bases not matched to a gene: 4. CDR3: CASSQEGRGDYGYTF. CDR3 nucleotide sequence: TGCGCCAGCAGCCAAGAAGGCAGGGGGGACTATGGCTACACCTTC.

The V gene is TRBV13, the J gene TRBJ2-7; D is unresolved. The V and J ends lost 0 bases and 3 bases respectively, with 9 bases between them. Germline V gene lookup returns CDR1 PRHDT and CDR2 FYEKMQ (reference sequence). This CDR3 is built from 14 residues. The CDR3 protein is CASSLGKSFYEQYF. Written as DNA, the CDR3 is TGTGCCAGCAGCTTAGGAAAAAGTTTCTACGAGCAGTACTTC.

This chain connects TRBV19 to TRBJ2-7, with a tentative D call TRBD1 (7 bases). The CDR3 covers 16 residues. The ends were cut back, 6 bases at V and 2 bases at J, with 20 bases in the middle. The germline V gene has CDR1 LNHDA and CDR2 SQIVND (reference sequence). CDR3: CASRNAAGTATYEQYF. In DNA form, the CDR3 reads TGTGCCAGTAGAAACGCTGCGGGGACAGCTACCTACGAGCAGTACTTC.

V is TRBV9 and J is TRBJ2-1; perhaps TRBD2 as D (5 bases). Trimming cost V 0 bases and J 10 bases, with 17 bases left between them. Germline V gene sequence: CDR1 SGDLS, CDR2 YYNGEE. CDR3 size: 15 residues. CDR3 amino acids: CASSVDAGTAREQFF. Here the CDR3 DNA reads TGTGCCAGCAGCGTAGACGCGGGTACGGCACGGGAGCAGTTCTTC.

The rearrangement joins TRBV14 to TRBJ1-2, with 8 bases lining up with TRBD1. Germline CDR1 and CDR2: SGHDN and FVKESK. This CDR3 is built from 16 residues. The junction had 3 bases not matched to a gene; V was cut back by 0 bases and J by 0 bases. CDR3: CASSQDWTGTNYGYTF. The CDR3, as DNA: TGTGCCAGCAGCCAAGATTGGACAGGGACTAACTATGGCTACACCTTC. The whole variable domain, remainder taken from reference TRBV14 and TRBJ1-2, is EAGVTQFPSHSVIEKGQTVTLRCDPISGHDNLYWYRRVMGKEIKFLLHFVKESKQDESGMPNNRFLAERTGGTYSTLKVQPAELEDSGVYFCASSQDWTGTNYGYTFGSGTRLTVV.

The V call is TRBV10-3, the J call TRBJ1-2; D might be TRBD1 (6 bases). From germline, CDR1 is ENHRY and CDR2 SYGVKD. Trimming pared 0 bases from V and 8 bases from J, leaving 13 bases between. The CDR3 runs 14 residues. CDR3 sequence (DNA): TGTGCCATCAGTGAGTCTGGCCAGGGGATAGGCTACACCTTC. This encodes CAISESGQGIGYTF.

The rearrangement uses TRBV27 and TRBJ1-5; no clear D. This CDR3 region has 13 residues. Germline assignment: CDR1 MNHEY and CDR2 SMNVEV (reference sequence). Trimming left V 10 bases short and J 3 bases short, with 13 bases between. The CDR3 DNA follows: TGTGCCACCCGAGGCCCGTTCAATCAGCCCCAGCATTTT. It yields the protein CATRGPFNQPQHF.

The chain carries TRBV27 and TRBJ2-7; TRBD2 is a possible D gene (5 bases). This CDR3 is built from 13 residues. Trimming pared 2 bases from V and 7 bases from J, leaving 12 bases between. Germline CDR1 reads MNHEY; CDR2 reads SMNVEV (reference sequence). The CDR3 DNA is TGTGCCAGCAGTTTAACGGCCGGAGGAGAGCAGTACTTC. The encoded protein is CASSLTAGGEQYF.

This clone was seen only once. The chain employs TRBV5-6 and TRBJ2-2; D gene uncertain. CDR1 is SGHDT and CDR2 is YYEEEE in the germline V gene. V lost 3 bases and J lost 4, with 7 bases in between. This CDR3 is built from 13 residues. The CDR3 DNA follows: TGTGCCAGCAGCTCGGATCTCACCGGGGAGCTGTTTTTT. Translation gives CASSSDLTGELFF.

The chain uses TRBV4-3 and TRBJ2-7; D gene ambiguous. The germline gives CDR1 LGHNA, CDR2 YSLEER. The CDR3 is 11 amino acids. Trimming pared 0 bases from V and 12 bases from J, leaving 9 bases between. In nucleotides, the CDR3 is TGCGCCAGCAGCCAAGAAGAAGAACCGTACTTC. This gives the protein CASSQEEEPYF.

The chain joins TRBV2 to TRBJ2-1; D is uncertain. The V gene lost 2 bases and the J gene lost 8 bases, with 19 bases spanning the gap. The CDR3 runs to 16 residues. CDR1 is SNHLY, CDR2 FYNNEI, per germline. CDR3 sequence: CASSEISPDLLHEQFF. The CDR3 region has the DNA TGTGCCAGCAGTGAAATTTCCCCTGACCTACTCCATGAGCAGTTCTTC.

This clone was recorded once. The rearrangement uses TRBV27 and TRBJ2-5, with 11 bases identical to TRBD2. CDR3 length: 18 amino acids. Losses at the gene ends were 3 bases for V and 0 bases for J; bases not matched to a gene: 9. CDR1 and CDR2 from the germline V gene are MNHEY and SMNVEV (reference sequence). The CDR3 nucleotides are TGTGCCAGCAGTTTCCTCGGACTAGCGGGCCTAGACCAAGAGACCCAGTACTTC. It is translated as CASSFLGLAGLDQETQYF.

The genes are TRBV2 and TRBJ2-7; D is uncertain. The CDR3 is 16 amino acids. The germline V gene has CDR1 SNHLY and CDR2 FYNNEI. The V end lost 8 bases, the J end lost 0 bases, and 20 bases lay between the germline ends. The CDR3 DNA reads as TGTGCCAGCCTAGTGGGCCTAGACATCTACTCCTACGAGCAGTACTTC. This encodes CASLVGLDIYSYEQYF.

The chain uses TRBV5-1 and TRBJ1-1, with no clear D. The CDR3 is made up of 14 amino acids. Germline V gene sequence: CDR1 SGHRS, CDR2 YFSETQ. Deletions cut 4 bases from V and 5 bases from J, with 15 bases between. As DNA, the CDR3 is TGCGCCAGCAGCCTAGGGTGGGGAAGGACTGAAGCTTTCTTT. This sequence encodes CASSLGWGRTEAFF. Using reference TRBV5-1 and TRBJ1-1 for the parts outside the CDR3, the full variable domain is KAGVTQTPRYLIKTRGQQVTLSCSPISGHRSVSWYQQTPGQGLQFLFEYFSETQRNKGNFPGRFSGRQFSNSRSEMNVSTLELGDSALYLCASSLGWGRTEAFFGQGTRLTVV.

The V and J genes are TRBV5-1 and TRBJ2-7; D is unresolved. There are 13 residues in the CDR3. Germline V gene lookup returns CDR1 SGHRS and CDR2 YFSETQ. V lost 2 bases and J lost 2, with 8 bases in between. The DNA for the CDR3 is TGCGCCAGCAGCTTCGCCGATGCCTACGAGCAGTACTTC. Translating it yields CASSFADAYEQYF.

Note on this clone: The same CDR3 can be traced to other DNA sequences in this sample. The chain uses TRBV27 and TRBJ2-1; D could derive from TRBD1 or TRBD2 (5 bases each). V was shortened by 1 base and J by 0 bases, with 7 bases between the two germline ends. Germline V gene sequence: CDR1 MNHEY, CDR2 SMNVEV (reference sequence). This CDR3 contains 15 residues. The CDR3 DNA reads TGTGCCAGCAGTTTATGGGGGAGCTCCTACAATGAGCAGTTCTTC. It specifies CASSLWGSSYNEQFF.

The chain carries TRBV19 and TRBJ2-7, with D possibly being TRBD2 (6 bases). Trimming left V 1 base short and J 3 bases short, with 10 bases between. CDR1 LNHDA and CDR2 SQIVND come from the germline V gene (reference sequence). This CDR3 is 14 amino acids long. The CDR3 DNA reads as TGTGCCAGTAGTATAGTTGGAGGGGACTACGAGCAGTACTTC. Amino acids: CASSIVGGDYEQYF.